The T cell receptor (beta chain) described here comes from a study of a mutant IDH1 vaccine in newly diagnosed glioma. Assay: immunoSEQ multiplex PCR; the TCRdb copy retains only in-frame clones and omits some. This table holds around 17,000 clones, roughly 95% found once. Regarding time point: baseline, week 1 (first vaccination visit). Regarding treatment: pre-vaccination baseline after standard-of-care therapy. Unmatched junction bases numbered 4, after V lost 3 bases and J lost 0 bases. The CDR3 covers 15 residues. Germline V gene sequence: CDR1 GTSNPN, CDR2 SVGIG (reference sequence). The source was peripheral blood mononuclear cells (PBMCs), collected from a glioma patient treated with radiotherapy, temozolomide or both. The rearrangement uses TRBV30 and TRBJ1-3, with 8 bases aligning to TRBD1. The origin of this receptor is a woman aged 18-29 years with glioma. Some clones in this sample may be carry-over from other donors' samples. The CDR3 protein is CAWSRGQGSGNTIYF. Here the CDR3 DNA reads TGTGCCTGGAGCCGAGGACAGGGCTCTGGAAACACCATATATTTT.